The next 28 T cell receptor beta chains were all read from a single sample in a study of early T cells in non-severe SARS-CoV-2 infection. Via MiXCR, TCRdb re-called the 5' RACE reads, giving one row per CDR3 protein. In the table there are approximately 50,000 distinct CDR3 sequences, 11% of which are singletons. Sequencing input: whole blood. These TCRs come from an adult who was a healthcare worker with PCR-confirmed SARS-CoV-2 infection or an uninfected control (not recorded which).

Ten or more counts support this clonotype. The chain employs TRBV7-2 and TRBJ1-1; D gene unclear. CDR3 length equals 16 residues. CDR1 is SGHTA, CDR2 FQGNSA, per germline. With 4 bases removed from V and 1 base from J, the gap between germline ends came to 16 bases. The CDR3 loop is CASSSDPTSSNTEAFF. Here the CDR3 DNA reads TGTGCCAGCAGCTCCGATCCGACCTCTTCGAACACTGAAGCTTTCTTT.

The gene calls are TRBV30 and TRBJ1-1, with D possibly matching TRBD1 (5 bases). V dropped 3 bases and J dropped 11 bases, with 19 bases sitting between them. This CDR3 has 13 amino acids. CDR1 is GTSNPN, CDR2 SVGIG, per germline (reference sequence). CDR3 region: CAWRGSGYGAAFF. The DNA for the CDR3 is TGTGCCTGGAGGGGGTCCGGGTACGGGGCCGCTTTCTTT.

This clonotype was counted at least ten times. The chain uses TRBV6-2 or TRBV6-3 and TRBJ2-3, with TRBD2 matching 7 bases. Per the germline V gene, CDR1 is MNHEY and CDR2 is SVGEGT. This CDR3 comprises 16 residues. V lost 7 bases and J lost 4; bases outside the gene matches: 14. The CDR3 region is CASTDPLRERSDTQYF. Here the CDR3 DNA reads TGTGCCAGCACCGACCCTTTGCGGGAGAGGTCAGATACGCAGTATTTT.

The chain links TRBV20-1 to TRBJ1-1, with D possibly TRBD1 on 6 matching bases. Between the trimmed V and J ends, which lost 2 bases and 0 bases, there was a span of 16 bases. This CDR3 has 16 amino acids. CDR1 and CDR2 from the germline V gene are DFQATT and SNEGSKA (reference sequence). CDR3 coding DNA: TGCAGTGCTAGACCTCACGAGAGGGGGGTGAACACTGAAGCTTTCTTT. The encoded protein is CSARPHERGVNTEAFF.

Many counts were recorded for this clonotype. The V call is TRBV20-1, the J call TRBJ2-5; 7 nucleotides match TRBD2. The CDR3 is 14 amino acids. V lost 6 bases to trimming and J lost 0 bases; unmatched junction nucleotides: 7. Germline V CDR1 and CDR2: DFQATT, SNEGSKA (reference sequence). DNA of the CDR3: TGCAGTGCCTTGTATCTAGCGGACCAAGAGACCCAGTACTTC. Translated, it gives CSALYLADQETQYF.

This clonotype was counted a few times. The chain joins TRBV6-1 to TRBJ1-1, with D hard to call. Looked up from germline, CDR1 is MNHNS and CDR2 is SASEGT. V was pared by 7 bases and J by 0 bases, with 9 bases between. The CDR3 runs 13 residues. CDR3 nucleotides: TGTGCCAGCAAAGCAAATTTGAACACTGAAGCTTTCTTT. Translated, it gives CASKANLNTEAFF.

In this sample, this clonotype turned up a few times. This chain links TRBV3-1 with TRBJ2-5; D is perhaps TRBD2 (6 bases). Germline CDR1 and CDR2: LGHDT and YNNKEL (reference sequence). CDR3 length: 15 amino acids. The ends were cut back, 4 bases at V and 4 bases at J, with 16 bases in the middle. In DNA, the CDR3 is TGTGCCAGCAGCCTTGGGGACTTAAGTCGAGAGACCCAGTACTTC. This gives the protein CASSLGDLSRETQYF.

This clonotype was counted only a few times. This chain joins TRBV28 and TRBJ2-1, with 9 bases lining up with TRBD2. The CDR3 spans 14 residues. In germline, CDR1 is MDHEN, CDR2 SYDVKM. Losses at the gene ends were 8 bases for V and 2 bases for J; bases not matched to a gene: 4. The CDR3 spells CASLAGEAYNEQFF. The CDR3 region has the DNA TGTGCCAGCTTAGCGGGGGAGGCCTACAATGAGCAGTTCTTC.

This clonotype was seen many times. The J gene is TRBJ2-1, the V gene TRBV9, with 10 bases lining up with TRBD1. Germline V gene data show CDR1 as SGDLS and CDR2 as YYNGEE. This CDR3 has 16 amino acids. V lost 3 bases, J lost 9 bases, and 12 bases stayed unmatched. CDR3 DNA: TGTGCCAGCAGCGCGTCAGAGGGACAGGGGAAGCCTGAGCAGTTCTTC. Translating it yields CASSASEGQGKPEQFF.

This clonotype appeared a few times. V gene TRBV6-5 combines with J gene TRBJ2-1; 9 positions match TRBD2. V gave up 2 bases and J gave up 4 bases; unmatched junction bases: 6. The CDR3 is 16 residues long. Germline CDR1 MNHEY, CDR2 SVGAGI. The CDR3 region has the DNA TGTGCCAGCAGTTACGCCAGCGGGGGGCCTTACAATGAGCAGTTCTTC. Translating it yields CASSYASGGPYNEQFF.

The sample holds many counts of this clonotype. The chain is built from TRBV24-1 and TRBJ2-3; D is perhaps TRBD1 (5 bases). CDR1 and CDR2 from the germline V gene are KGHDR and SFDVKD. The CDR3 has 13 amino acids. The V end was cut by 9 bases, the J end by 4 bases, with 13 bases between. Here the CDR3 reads CATQGFWSDTQYF. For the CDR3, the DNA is TGTGCCACCCAGGGATTTTGGTCAGATACGCAGTATTTT.

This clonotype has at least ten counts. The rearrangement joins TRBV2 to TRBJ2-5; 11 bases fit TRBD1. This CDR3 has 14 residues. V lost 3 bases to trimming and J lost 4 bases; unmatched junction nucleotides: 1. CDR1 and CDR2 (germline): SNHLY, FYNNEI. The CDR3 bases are TGTGCCAGCAGTGACGGGACAGGGGGAGAGACCCAGTACTTC. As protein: CASSDGTGGETQYF.

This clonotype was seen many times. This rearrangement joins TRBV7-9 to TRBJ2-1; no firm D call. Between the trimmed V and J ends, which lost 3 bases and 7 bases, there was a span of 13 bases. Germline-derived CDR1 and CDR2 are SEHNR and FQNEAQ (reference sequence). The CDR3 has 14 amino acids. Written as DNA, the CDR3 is TGTGCCAGCAGCTTCGCTCTGGGCCATAATGAGCAGTTCTTC. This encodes CASSFALGHNEQFF.

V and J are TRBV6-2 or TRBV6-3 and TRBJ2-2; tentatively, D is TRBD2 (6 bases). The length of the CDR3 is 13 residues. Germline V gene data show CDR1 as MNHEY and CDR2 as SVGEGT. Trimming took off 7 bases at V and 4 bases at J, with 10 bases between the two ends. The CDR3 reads CASKISGTGELFF. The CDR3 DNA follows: TGTGCCAGCAAAATTAGCGGCACCGGGGAGCTGTTTTTT.

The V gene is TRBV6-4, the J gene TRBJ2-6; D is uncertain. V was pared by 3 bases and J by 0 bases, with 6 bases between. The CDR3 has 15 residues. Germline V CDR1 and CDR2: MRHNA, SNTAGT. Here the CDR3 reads CASSEESSGANVLTF. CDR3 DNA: TGTGCCAGCAGTGAAGAGAGCTCTGGGGCCAACGTCCTGACTTTC.

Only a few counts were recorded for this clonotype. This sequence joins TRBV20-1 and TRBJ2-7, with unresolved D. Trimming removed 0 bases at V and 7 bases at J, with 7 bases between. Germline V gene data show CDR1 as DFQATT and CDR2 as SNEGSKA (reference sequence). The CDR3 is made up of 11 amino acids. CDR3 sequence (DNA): TGCAGTGCTAGAGACCTTCAGGAGCAGTACTTC. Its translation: CSARDLQEQYF.

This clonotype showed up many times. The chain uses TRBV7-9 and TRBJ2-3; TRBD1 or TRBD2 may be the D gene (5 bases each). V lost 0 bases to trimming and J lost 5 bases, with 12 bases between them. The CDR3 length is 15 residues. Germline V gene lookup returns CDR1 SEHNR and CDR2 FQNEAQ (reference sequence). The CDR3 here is CASSLAGTAGDTQYF. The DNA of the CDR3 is TGTGCCAGCAGCTTAGCCGGGACGGCAGGAGATACGCAGTATTTT.

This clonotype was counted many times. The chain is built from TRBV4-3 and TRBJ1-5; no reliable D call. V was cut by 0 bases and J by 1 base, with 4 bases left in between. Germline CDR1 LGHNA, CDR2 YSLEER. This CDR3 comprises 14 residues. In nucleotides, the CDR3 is TGCGCCAGCAGCCAAGATCAGAGCAATCAGCCCCAGCATTTT. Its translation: CASSQDQSNQPQHF.

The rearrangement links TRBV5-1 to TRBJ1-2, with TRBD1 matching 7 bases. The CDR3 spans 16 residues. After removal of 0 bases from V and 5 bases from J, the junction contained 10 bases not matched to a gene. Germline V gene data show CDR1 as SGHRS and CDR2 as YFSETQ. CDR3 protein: CASSLGQGPARYGYTF. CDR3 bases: TGCGCCAGCAGCTTGGGACAGGGACCAGCTCGTTATGGCTACACCTTC. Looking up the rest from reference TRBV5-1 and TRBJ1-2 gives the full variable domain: KAGVTQTPRYLIKTRGQQVTLSCSPISGHRSVSWYQQTPGQGLQFLFEYFSETQRNKGNFPGRFSGRQFSNSRSEMNVSTLELGDSALYLCASSLGQGPARYGYTFGSGTRLTVV.

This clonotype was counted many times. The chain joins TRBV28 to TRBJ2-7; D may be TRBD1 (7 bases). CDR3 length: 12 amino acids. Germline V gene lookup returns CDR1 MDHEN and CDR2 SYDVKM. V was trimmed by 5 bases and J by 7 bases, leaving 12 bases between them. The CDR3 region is CASSGGTAEQYF. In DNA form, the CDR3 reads TGTGCCAGCAGTGGGGGGACAGCTGAGCAGTACTTC.

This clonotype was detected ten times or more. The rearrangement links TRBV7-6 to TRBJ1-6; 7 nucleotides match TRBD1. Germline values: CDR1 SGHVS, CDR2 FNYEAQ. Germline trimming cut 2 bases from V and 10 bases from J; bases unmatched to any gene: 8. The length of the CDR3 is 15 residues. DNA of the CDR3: TGTGCCAGCAGCTTATCTCAGGGGGAAGAATCACCCCTCCACTTT. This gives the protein CASSLSQGEESPLHF.

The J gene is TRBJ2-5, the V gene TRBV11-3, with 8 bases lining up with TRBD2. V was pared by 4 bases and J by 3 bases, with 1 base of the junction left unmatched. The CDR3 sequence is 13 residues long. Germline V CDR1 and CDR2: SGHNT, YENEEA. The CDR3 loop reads CASSYSGKETQYF. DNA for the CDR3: TGTGCCAGCAGCTATAGCGGGAAAGAGACCCAGTACTTC.

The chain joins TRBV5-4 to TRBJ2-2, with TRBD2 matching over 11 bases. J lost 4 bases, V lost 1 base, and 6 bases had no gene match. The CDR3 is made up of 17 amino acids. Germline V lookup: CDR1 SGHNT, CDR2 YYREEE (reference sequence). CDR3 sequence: CASSLIKLAGVTGELFF. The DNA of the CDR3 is TGTGCCAGCAGCTTGATTAAACTAGCGGGAGTCACCGGGGAGCTGTTTTTT.

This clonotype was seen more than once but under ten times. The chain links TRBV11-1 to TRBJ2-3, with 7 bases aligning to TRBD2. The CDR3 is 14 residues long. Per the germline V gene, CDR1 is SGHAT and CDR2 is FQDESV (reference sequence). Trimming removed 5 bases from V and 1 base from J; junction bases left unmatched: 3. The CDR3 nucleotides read TGTGCCAGCAGCAAGCGGGACGGCACAGATACGCAGTATTTT. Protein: CASSKRDGTDTQYF. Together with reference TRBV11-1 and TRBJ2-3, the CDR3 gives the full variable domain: EAEVAQSPRYKITEKSQAVAFWCDPISGHATLYWYRQILGQGPELLVQFQDESVVDDSQLPKDRFSAERLKGVDSTLKIQPAELGDSAMYLCASSKRDGTDTQYFGPGTRLTVL.

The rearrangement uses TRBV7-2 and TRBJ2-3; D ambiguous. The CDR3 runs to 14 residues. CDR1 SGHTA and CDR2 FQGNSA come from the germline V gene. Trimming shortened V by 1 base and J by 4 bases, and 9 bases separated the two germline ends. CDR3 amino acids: CASSLGLGPDTQYF. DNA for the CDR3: TGTGCCAGCAGCTTAGGGTTAGGGCCAGATACGCAGTATTTT.

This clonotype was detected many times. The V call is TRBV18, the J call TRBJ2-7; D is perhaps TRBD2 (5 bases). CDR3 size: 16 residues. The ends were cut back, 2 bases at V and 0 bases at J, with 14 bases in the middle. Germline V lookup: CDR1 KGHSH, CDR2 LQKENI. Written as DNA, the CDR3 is TGTGCCAGCTCACCAGTTGGCGGGCCCTACTCCTACGAGCAGTACTTC. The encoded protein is CASSPVGGPYSYEQYF.

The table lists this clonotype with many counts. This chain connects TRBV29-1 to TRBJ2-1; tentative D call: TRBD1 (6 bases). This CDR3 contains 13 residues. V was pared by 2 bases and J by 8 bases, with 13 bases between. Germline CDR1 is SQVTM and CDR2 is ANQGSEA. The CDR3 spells CSVEFDRRDEQFF. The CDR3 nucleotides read TGCAGCGTTGAATTCGACAGGCGTGATGAGCAGTTCTTC.

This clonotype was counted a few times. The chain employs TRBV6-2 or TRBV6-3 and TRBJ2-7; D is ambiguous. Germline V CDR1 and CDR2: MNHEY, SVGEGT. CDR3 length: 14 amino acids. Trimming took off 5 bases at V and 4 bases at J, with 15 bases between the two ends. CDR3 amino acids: CASSRTQVVYEQYF. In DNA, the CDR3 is TGTGCCAGCAGTCGGACCCAGGTGGTTTACGAGCAGTACTTC.